This TCR beta chain was documented in a study of response to subunit inactivated influenza vaccine. Regarding the study as a whole: Authors suggested seasonal influenza vaccinations each recruit few new T cells.

This clonotype was observed a few times. The target antigen is unknown. TCRdb itself ran the RT-PCR reads through MiXCR, one entry per CDR3 protein. The repertoire includes more than 700,000 distinct CDR3 sequences, 21% of them detected once, and 9.5% to 13% sits in the top ten. The germline V and J ends were trimmed by 4 bases and 0 bases, with 11 bases remaining between them. The germline V gene has CDR1 SGHRS and CDR2 YFSETQ. This CDR3 has 14 residues. The starting material was PBMCs from blood, obtained more than 4 days after vaccination. The genes are TRBV5-1 and TRBJ2-7; D is ambiguous. The TCR originated in a man in his fifties or sixties who received an inactivated influenza vaccine. This chain's CDR3 is CASSPLANSYEQYF. The CDR3 DNA follows: TGCGCCAGCAGCCCTCTGGCCAACTCCTACGAGCAGTACTTC.